This T cell receptor (beta chain) was recovered during a study of radiotherapy plus CTLA-4 blockade in lung cancer (dated by TCRdb to 2017 to 2018). General notes on the study: Among enrolled patients, approximately 17% had an objective response and 25% to 35% reached disease control.

Focal radiation therapy combined with CTLA-4 blockade (ipilimumab) was tested in patients with chemo-refractory metastatic non-small-cell lung cancer. The CDR3 measures 13 amino acids from cysteine to phenylalanine. CDR3 DNA only is kept here, 39 bases in frame from base 1. V is reduced by 3 bases and J by 8 bases, leaving a spacing of 13 bases between them. CDR1 LNHDA and CDR2 SQIVND were looked up in the germline V gene (reference sequence). The library was generated by the immunoSEQ multiplex PCR assay. Drawn from immuneACCESS, this table holds only the in-frame rearrangements with V and J called that TCRdb kept. Clones are partly lost; checked studies trace under half to an unresolved V gene and leave the rest unexplained. The sample table contains about 27,000 clones; only one count was recorded for about three quarters of them. The top ten clonotypes cover roughly 3.7% of the sample. General findings and caveats noted by the study authors: The strongest predictors of response were reported to be early dynamic shifts in blood T cell clones along with a rise in serum interferon-beta following radiation. After treatment with radiotherapy and ipilimumab, TCR clones that originated in tumors expanded in peripheral blood.

Details on this clone: The specificity of this receptor is unknown. No base quality values were provided; no much bigger clone lies one nucleotide off.

This chain is built from TRBV19 and TRBJ1-2; a tentative D match to TRBD1 spans 5 bases. The source is a human donor with non-small cell lung cancer who had stable disease on radiotherapy plus ipilimumab. Sequences were derived from peripheral blood, sampled from a patient treated with radiotherapy plus ipilimumab. The CDR3: CASSMSQGGGYTF. In nucleotide form, the sequence is TGTGCCAGTAGTATGAGTCAGGGCGGAGGCTACACCTTC.